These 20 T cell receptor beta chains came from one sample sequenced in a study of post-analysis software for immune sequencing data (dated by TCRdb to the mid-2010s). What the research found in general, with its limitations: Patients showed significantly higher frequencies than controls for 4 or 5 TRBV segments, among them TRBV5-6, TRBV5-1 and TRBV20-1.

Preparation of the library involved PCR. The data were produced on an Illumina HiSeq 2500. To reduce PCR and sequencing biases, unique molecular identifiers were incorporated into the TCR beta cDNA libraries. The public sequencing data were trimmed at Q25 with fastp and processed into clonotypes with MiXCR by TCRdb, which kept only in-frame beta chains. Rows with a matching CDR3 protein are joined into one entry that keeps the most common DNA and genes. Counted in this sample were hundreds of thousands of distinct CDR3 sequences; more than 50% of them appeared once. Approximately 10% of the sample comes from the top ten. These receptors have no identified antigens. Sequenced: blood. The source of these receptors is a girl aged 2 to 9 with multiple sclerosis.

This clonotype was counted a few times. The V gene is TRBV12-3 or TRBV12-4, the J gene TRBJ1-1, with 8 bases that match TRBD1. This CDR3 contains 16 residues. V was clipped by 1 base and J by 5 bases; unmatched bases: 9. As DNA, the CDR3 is TGTGCCAGCAGTTTAGAAAGGCGGACAGGGAGAACTGAAGCTTTCTTT. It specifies CASSLERRTGRTEAFF.

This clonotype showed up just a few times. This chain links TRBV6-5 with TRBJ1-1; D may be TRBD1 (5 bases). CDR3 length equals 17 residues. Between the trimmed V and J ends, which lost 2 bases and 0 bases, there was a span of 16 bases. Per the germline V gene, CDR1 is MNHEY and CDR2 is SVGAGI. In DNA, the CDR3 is TGTGCCAGCAGTTACGACGGGGCCGAGAGATTGAACACTGAAGCTTTCTTT. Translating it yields CASSYDGAERLNTEAFF.

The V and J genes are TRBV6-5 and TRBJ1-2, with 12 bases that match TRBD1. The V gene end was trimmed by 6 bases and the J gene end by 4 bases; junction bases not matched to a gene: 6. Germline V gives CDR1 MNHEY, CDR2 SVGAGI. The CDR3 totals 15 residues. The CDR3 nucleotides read TGTGCCAGCAGGGGACAGGGGGCCGGGGTCTATGGCTACACCTTC. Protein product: CASRGQGAGVYGYTF.

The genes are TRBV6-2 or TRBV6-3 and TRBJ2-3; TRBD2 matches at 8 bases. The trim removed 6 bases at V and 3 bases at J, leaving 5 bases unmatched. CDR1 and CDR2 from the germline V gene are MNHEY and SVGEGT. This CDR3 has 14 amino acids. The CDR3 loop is CASSIGGETDTQYF. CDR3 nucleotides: TGTGCCAGCAGCATCGGGGGGGAAACAGATACGCAGTATTTT.

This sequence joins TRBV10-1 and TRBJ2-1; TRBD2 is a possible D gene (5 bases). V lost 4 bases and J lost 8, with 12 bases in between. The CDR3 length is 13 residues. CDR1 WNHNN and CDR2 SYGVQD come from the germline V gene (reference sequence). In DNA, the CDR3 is TGCGCCAGCAGTGGAACACTAGTTCATGAGCAGTTCTTC. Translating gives CASSGTLVHEQFF.

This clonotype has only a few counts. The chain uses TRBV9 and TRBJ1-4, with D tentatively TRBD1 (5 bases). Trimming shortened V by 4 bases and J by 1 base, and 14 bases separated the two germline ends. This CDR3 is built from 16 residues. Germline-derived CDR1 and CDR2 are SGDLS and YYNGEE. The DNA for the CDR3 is TGTGCCAGCAGCCGTGGCAGGGTAGTAACTAATGAAAAACTGTTTTTT. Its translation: CASSRGRVVTNEKLFF.

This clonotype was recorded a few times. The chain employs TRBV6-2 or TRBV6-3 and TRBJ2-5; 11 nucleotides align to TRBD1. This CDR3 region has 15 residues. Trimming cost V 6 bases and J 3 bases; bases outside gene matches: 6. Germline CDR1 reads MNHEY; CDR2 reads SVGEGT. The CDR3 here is CASRGQGAPEETQYF. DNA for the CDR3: TGTGCCAGCAGAGGACAGGGGGCGCCGGAAGAGACCCAGTACTTC.

CDR3 sequence: CATSRVTVTYGYTF. The CDR3 nucleotides read TGTGCCACCAGCAGAGTGACGGTGACTTATGGCTACACCTTC. This chain connects TRBV15 to TRBJ1-2; D unresolved. The V end lost 1 base, the J end lost 5 bases, and 11 bases lay between the germline ends. From germline, CDR1 is LNHNV and CDR2 YYDKDF (reference sequence). The CDR3 sequence is 14 residues long.

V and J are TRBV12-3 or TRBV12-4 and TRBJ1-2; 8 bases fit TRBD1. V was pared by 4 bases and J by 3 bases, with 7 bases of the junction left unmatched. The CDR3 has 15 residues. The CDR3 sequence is CASSSQGGVHYGYTF. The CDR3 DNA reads TGTGCCAGCAGTTCACAGGGGGGGGTACACTATGGCTACACCTTC.

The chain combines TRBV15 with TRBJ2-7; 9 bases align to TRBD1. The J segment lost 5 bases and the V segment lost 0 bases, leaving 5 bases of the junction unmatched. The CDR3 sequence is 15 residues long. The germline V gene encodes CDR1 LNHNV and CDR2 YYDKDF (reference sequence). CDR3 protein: CATSRDPGQGNEQYF. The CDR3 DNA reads TGTGCCACCAGCAGAGATCCGGGACAGGGTAACGAGCAGTACTTC.

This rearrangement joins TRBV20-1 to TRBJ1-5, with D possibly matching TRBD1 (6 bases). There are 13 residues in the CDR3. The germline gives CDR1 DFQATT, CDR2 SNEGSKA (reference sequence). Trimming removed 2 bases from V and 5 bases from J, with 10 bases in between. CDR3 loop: CSARLQGDQPQHF. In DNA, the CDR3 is TGCAGTGCTAGACTACAGGGAGATCAGCCCCAGCATTTT.

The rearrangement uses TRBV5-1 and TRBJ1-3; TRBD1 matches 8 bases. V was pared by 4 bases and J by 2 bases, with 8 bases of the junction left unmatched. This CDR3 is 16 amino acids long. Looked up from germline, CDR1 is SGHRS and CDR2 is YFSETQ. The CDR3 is CASSTGQGLTGNTIYF. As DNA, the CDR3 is TGCGCCAGCAGCACCGGACAGGGACTAACTGGAAACACCATATATTTT.

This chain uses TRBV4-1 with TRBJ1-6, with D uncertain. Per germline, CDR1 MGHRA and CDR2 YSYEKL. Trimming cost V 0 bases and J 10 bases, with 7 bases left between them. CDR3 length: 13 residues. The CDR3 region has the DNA TGCGCCAGCAGCCAAGATCGAGGGTCACCCCTCCACTTT. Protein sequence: CASSQDRGSPLHF.

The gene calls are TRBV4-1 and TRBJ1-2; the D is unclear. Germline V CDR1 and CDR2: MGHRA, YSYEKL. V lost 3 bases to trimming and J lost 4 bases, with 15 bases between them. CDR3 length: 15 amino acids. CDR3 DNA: TGCGCCAGCAGCCATTATCCAGAGGACTCCTATGGCTACACCTTC. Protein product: CASSHYPEDSYGYTF.

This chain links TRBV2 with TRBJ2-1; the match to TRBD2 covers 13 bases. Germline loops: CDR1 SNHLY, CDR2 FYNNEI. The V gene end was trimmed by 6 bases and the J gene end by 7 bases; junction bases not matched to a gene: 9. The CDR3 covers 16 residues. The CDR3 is CASRAKLAGGRNEQFF. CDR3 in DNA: TGTGCCAGCAGAGCCAAACTAGCGGGAGGGCGGAATGAGCAGTTCTTC.

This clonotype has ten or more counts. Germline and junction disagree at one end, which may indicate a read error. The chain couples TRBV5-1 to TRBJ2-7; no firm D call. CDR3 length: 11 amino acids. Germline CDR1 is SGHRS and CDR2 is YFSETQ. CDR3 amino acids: CASSSNYEQYF. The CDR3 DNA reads TGTGCCAGCAGCTCCAACTACGAGCAGTACTTC.

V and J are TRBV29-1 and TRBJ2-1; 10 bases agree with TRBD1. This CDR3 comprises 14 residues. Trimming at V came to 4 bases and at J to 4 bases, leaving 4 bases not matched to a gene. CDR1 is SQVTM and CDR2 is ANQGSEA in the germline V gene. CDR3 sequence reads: CSVAGQGTYNEQFF. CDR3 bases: TGCAGCGTTGCGGGACAGGGGACGTACAATGAGCAGTTCTTC.

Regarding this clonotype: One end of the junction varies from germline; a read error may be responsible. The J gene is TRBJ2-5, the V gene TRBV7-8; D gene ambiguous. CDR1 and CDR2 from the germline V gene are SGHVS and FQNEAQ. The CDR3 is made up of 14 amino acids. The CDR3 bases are TGTGCCGGCAGTTTACAAAGGTCCCAAGAGACCCAGTACTTC. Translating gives CAGSLQRSQETQYF. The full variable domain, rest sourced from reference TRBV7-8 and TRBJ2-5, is GAGVSQSPRYKVAKRGQDVALRCDPISGHVSLFWYQQALGQGPEFLTYFQNEAQLDKSGLPSDRFFAERPEGSVSTLKIQRTQQEDSAVYLCAGSLQRSQETQYFGPGTRLLVL.

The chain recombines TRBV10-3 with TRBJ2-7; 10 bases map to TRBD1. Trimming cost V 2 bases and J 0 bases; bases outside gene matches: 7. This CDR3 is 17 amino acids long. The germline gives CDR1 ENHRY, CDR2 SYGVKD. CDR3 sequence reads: CAISETRGQGSSYEQYF. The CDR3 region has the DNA TGTGCCATCAGTGAGACGCGGGGACAGGGGAGCTCCTACGAGCAGTACTTC.

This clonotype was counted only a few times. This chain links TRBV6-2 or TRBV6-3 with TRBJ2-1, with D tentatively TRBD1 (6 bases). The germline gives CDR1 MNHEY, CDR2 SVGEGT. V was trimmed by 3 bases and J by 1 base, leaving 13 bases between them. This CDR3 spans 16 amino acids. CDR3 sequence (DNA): TGTGCCAGCAGTTATAGCACAGGGCGATCCTACAATGAGCAGTTCTTC. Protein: CASSYSTGRSYNEQFF.